The clone carrying this TCR beta chain appeared many times. These data belong to a study of blood T cell repertoires in COVID-19. Background on the study: Samples came from the United States, Italy and Spain, spanning acute and convalescent COVID-19.

Per the germline V gene, CDR1 is LGHDT and CDR2 is YNNKEL (reference sequence). CDR3 length: 12 residues. V shed 1 base and J shed 7 bases, with 7 bases lying between them. Per the original methods: Amplification with reference gene primers provided the estimates of nucleated cell counts. Repertoires were generated with immunoSEQ multiplex PCR, while TCRdb's copy carries only in-frame clones and drops some. V, J and clone size were drawn from that table, and D and trimming were deduced from the DNA. The data hold about 98,000 clones, with approximately 80% observed a single time. V is TRBV3-1 (or the pseudogene TRBV3-2) and J is TRBJ1-1, with no clear D. The TCR sequence derives from a man between 60 and 75 years old with active or convalescent COVID-19. The specimen was peripheral blood. DNA of the CDR3: TGTGCCAGCAGCCAAGTGGGCCTTGAAGCTTTCTTT. Translated: CASSQVGLEAFF.